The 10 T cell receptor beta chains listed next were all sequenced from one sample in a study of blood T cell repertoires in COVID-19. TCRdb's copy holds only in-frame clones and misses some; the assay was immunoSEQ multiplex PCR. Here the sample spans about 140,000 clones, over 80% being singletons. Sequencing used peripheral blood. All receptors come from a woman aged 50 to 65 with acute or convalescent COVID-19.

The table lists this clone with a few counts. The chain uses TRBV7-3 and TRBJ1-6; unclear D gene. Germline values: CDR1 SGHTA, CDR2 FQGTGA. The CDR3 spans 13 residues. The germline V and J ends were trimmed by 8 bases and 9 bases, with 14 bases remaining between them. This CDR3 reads CASCRIRGSPLHF. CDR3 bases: TGTGCCAGCTGCCGGATCCGGGGTTCACCCCTCCACTTT.

This CDR3 reads CASNDLGQGIYEQYF. As DNA, the CDR3 is TGTGCCAGCAACGACTTGGGACAGGGCATCTACGAGCAGTACTTC. The chain has TRBV6-5 and TRBJ2-7, with 9 bases aligning to TRBD1. Germline assignment: CDR1 MNHEY and CDR2 SVGAGI. Trimming cost V 7 bases and J 3 bases; bases outside gene matches: 10. The CDR3 runs 15 residues.

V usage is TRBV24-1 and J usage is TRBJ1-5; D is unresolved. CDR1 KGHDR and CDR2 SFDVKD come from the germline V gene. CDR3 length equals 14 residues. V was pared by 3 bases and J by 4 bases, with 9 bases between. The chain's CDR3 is CATSDQTDNQPQHF. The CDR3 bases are TGTGCCACCAGTGATCAGACTGATAATCAGCCCCAGCATTTT.

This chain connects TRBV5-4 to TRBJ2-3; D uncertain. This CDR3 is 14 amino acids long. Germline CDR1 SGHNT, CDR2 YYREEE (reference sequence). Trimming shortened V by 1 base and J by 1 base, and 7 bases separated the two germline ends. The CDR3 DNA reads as TGTGCCAGCAGCTTGATCACAGGCACAGATACGCAGTATTTT. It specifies CASSLITGTDTQYF.

DNA of the CDR3: TGTGCCAGCAGCCGAGAGGACAGTAACTATGGCTACACCTTC. Its protein is CASSREDSNYGYTF. V is TRBV4-2 and J is TRBJ1-2, with D perhaps matching TRBD1 (6 bases). This CDR3 spans 14 amino acids. V was trimmed by 4 bases and J by 1 base, leaving 10 bases between them. Germline V gene sequence: CDR1 LGHNA, CDR2 YNFKEQ.

The CDR3 region has the DNA TGTGCCAGCAGCGTAGAGAGCCTCGGGGGGCCCCAGCATTTT. As protein: CASSVESLGGPQHF. J is TRBJ1-5 and V is TRBV9, with a tentative D call TRBD1 (5 bases). V lost 0 bases, J lost 9 bases, and 13 bases lay in between. Germline-derived CDR1 and CDR2 are SGDLS and YYNGEE. CDR3 length equals 14 residues.

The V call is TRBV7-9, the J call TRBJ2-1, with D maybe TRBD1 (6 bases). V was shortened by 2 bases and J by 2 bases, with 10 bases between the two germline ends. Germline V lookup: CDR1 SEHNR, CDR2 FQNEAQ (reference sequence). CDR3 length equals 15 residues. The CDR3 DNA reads TGTGCCAGCAGCTTATCGGCAGGGGCCTACAATGAGCAGTTCTTC. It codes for CASSLSAGAYNEQFF.

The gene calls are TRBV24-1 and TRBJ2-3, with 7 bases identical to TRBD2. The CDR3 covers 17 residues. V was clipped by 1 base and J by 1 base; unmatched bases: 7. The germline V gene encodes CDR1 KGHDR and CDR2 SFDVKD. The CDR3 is CATSDFGEGRGTDTQYF. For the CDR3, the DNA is TGTGCCACCAGTGATTTTGGGGAGGGCCGGGGCACAGATACGCAGTATTTT.

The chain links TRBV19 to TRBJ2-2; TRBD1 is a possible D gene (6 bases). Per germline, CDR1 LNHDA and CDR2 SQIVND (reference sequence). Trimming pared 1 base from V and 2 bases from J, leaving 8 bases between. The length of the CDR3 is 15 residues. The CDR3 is CASSIGGLNTGELFF. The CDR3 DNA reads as TGTGCCAGTAGTATAGGGGGGCTAAACACCGGGGAGCTGTTTTTT.

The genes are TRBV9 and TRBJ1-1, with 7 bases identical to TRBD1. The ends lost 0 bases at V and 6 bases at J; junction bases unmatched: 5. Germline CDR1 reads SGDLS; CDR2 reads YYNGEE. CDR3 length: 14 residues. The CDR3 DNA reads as TGTGCCAGCAGCGTAGGCAGGGGGTACTCTGAAGCTTTCTTT. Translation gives CASSVGRGYSEAFF.